This T cell receptor (beta chain) was retrieved from a study of shared clonotypes between healthy human individuals. Germline V gene lookup returns CDR1 LNHNV and CDR2 YYDKDF (reference sequence). V shed 3 bases and J shed 5 bases, with 4 bases lying between them. The CDR3 has 11 amino acids. The table came from immunoSEQ multiplex PCR; TCRdb's copy has only in-frame clones and leaves some out. Of approximately 500,000 clones listed, more than 75% are singletons. The source material was PBMCs. The chain links TRBV15 to TRBJ2-5, with D hard to call. The receptor was isolated from a middle-aged woman in good health. Some clones in this sample may be carry-over from other donors' samples. This CDR3 is CATSSLETQYF. In nucleotides, the CDR3 is TGTGCCACCAGCAGCTTGGAGACCCAGTACTTC.